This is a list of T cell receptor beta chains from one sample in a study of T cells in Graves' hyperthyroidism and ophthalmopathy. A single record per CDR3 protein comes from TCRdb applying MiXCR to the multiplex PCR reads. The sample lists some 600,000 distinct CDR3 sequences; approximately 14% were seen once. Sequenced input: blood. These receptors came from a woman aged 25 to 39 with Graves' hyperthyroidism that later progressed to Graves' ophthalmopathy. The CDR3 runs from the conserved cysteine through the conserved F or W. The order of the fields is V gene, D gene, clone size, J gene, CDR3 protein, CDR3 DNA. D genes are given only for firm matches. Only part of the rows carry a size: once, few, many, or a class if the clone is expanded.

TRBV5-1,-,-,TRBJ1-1,CASSDLLAGSLAEAFF,TGCGCCAGCAGCGATCTCTTAGCAGGGTCGTTGGCTGAAGCTTTCTTT
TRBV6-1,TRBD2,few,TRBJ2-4,CASTPTSGRALEYF,TGTGCCAGCACCCCGACTAGCGGGAGGGCCTTAGAGTACTTC
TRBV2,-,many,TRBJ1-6,CARADSNSPLHF,TGTGCCAGGGCGGACAGTAATTCACCCCTCCACTTT
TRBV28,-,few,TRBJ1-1,CASAKPDSAEAFF,TGTGCCAGCGCAAAGCCCGACAGCGCTGAAGCTTTCTTT
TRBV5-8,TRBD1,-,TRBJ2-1,CASVPGTANEQFF,TGTGCCAGCGTCCCCGGGACAGCCAATGAGCAGTTCTTC
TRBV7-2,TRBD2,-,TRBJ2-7,CASSPQYKKATSGRYEQYF,TGTGCCAGCAGCCCGCAATATAAAAAGGCTACTAGCGGGAGATACGAGCAGTACTTC
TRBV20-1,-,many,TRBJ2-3,CSARGGTVTDTQYF,TGCAGTGCTAGAGGGGGGACTGTCACAGATACGCAGTATTTT
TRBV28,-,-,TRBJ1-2,CASSLTANDGYTF,TGTGCCAGCAGCCTTACAGCTAACGATGGCTACACCTTC
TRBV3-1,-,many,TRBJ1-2,CASSLSDRYYGYTF,TGTGCCAGCAGCCTTTCGGATCGGTACTATGGCTACACCTTC
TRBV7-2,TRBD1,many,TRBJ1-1,CASSPWTGRMNTEAFF,TGTGCCAGCAGCCCGTGGACAGGGAGGATGAACACTGAAGCTTTCTTT
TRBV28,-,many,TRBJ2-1,CASSPGLRDIYYEQFF,TGTGCCAGCAGTCCGGGTCTTCGGGACATTTACTATGAGCAGTTCTTC
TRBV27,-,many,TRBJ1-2,CASSLNRLNYGYTF,TGTGCCAGCAGTTTAAACAGACTTAACTATGGCTACACCTTC
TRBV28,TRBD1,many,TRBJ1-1,CASSTRQGITEAFF,TGTGCCAGCAGTACAAGACAGGGCATCACTGAAGCTTTCTTT
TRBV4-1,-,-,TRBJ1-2,CASSQSGGDGYGYTF,TGCGCCAGCAGCCAAAGTGGAGGGGACGGGTATGGCTACACCTTC
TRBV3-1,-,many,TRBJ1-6,CASSLNAESNSPLHF,TGTGCCAGCAGCCTCAACGCAGAGAGTAATTCACCCCTCCACTTT
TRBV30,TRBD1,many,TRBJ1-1,CAWSAWDRRAEAFF,TGTGCCTGGAGCGCTTGGGACAGGCGTGCTGAAGCTTTCTTT
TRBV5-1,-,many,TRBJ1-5,CASSLGGGNGPQHF,TGCGCCAGCAGCCTGGGGGGGGGGAATGGGCCCCAGCATTTT
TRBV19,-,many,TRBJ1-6,CATSDRPPGNSPLHF,TGTGCCACCTCCGACAGGCCGCCTGGGAATTCACCCCTCCACTTT
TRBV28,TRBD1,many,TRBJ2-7,CASSSPGQGLDEQYF,TGTGCCAGCAGTTCTCCGGGACAGGGTCTCGACGAGCAGTACTTC
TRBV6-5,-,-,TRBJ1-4,CASSWFRGGNEKLFF,TGTGCCAGCAGTTGGTTCCGGGGCGGTAATGAAAAACTGTTTTTT
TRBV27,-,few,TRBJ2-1,CASSVPGRLPYNEQFF,TGTGCCAGCAGTGTCCCTGGACGGCTGCCCTACAATGAGCAGTTCTTC
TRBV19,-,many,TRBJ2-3,CASSIGVDPDSSTDTQYF,TGTGCCAGTAGTATAGGTGTGGATCCGGACAGTAGCACAGATACGCAGTATTTT
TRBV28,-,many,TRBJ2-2,CASPGPEATGELFF,TGTGCCAGCCCGGGACCCGAAGCCACCGGGGAGCTGTTTTTT
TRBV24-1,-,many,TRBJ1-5,CATSDLSHNQPQHF,TGTGCCACCAGTGATTTGAGCCACAATCAGCCCCAGCATTTT
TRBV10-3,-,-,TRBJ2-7,CAISESGSYEQYF,TGTGCCATCAGTGAGTCGGGCTCCTACGAGCAGTACTTC
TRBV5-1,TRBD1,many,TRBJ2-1,CASSRGTAYNEQFF,TGCGCCAGCAGCCGAGGGACAGCTTACAATGAGCAGTTCTTC
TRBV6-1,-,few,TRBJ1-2,CASSPGDGYGYTF,TGTGCCAGCAGCCCGGGTGACGGCTATGGCTACACCTTC
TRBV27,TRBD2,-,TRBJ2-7,CASSSLRGRDPYEQYF,TGTGCCAGCAGTTCCCTCCGGGGGAGGGACCCCTACGAGCAGTACTTC
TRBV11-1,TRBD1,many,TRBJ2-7,CASSIRAQGAPDEQYF,TGTGCCAGCAGCATACGAGCCCAGGGGGCGCCGGACGAGCAGTACTTC
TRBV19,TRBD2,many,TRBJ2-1,CASSPGTSGPSYNEQFF,TGTGCCAGTAGTCCTGGGACTAGCGGACCCTCCTACAATGAGCAGTTCTTC
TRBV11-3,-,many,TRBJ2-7,CASSLNAERISYEQYF,TGTGCCAGCAGCTTAAACGCAGAACGGATTTCCTACGAGCAGTACTTC
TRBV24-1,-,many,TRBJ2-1,CATSPTGYNEQFF,TGTGCCACCAGCCCGACGGGGTACAATGAGCAGTTCTTC
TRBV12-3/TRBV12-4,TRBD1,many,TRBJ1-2,CASSRAILQGGYGYTF,TGTGCCAGCAGTCGCGCCATCCTCCAGGGGGGGTATGGCTACACCTTC
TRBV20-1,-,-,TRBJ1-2,CSATSEQGNYGYTF,TGCAGTGCTACGTCGGAACAGGGCAACTATGGCTACACCTTC
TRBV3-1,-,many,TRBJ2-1,CASSSLGGRGNNEQFF,TGTGCCAGCAGTTCTCTAGGTGGCCGGGGTAACAATGAGCAGTTCTTC
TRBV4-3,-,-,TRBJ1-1,CASSQDFETNTEAFF,TGCGCCAGCAGCCAAGATTTCGAAACGAACACTGAAGCTTTCTTT
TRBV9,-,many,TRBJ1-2,CASSVGAGADYGYTF,TGTGCCAGCAGCGTAGGAGCAGGGGCGGACTATGGCTACACCTTC